One sample yielded the 2 T cell receptor beta chains listed below, sequenced in a study of cytomegalovirus exposure and HLA in healthy donors. The PCR ran on 60 Vbeta and 13 Jbeta primers. Produced via immunoSEQ multiplex PCR; TCRdb's table is partial and in-frame only. This table has about 130,000 clones, around 67% appearing once. Source material: PBMCs. All receptors derive from a man between 60 and 70 years old in good health and CMV-seropositive.

The chain uses TRBV7-3 and TRBJ2-4; D might be TRBD1 (6 bases). Germline V lookup: CDR1 SGHTA, CDR2 FQGTGA. V was shortened by 1 base and J by 8 bases, with 12 bases between the two germline ends. This CDR3 has 14 residues. CDR3 protein: CASSLRGLGDIQYF. Here the CDR3 DNA reads TGTGCCAGCAGCTTAAGGGGGCTTGGGGACATTCAGTACTTC.

This rearrangement joins TRBV2 to TRBJ2-2, with 9 bases fitting TRBD2. The CDR3 loop spans 15 amino acids. The germline gives CDR1 SNHLY, CDR2 FYNNEI. After removal of 4 bases from V and 6 bases from J, the junction contained 6 bases not matched to a gene. The CDR3 DNA reads as TGTGCCAGCAGTGGAATGGGACTAGCTCCCGGGGAGCTGTTTTTT. Protein sequence: CASSGMGLAPGELFF.